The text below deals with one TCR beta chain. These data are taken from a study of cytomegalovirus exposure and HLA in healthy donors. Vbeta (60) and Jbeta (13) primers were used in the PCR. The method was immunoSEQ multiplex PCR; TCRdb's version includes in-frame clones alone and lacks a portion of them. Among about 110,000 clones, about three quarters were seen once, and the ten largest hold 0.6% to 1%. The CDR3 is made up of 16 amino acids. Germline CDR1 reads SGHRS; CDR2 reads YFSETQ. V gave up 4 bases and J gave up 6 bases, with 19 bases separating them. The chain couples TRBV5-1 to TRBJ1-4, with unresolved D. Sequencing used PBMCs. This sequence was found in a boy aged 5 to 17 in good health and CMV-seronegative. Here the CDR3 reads CASSQNPGPGDEKLFF. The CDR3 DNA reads TGCGCCAGCAGCCAAAACCCGGGTCCCGGGGATGAAAAACTGTTTTTT.